The clone carrying this T cell receptor beta chain appeared a single time. Its target is unknown. This entry belongs to a study of OX40 agonist ivuxolimab in advanced cancers. Regarding the study as a whole: Clones of CD4+ and CD8+ blood T cells grew by week 6 at doses of 0.1 to 3.0 mg/kg. Individuals who were partial responders at 0.1-3.0 mg/kg had clonal expansion that ranked among the lowest.

Exclusion of a patient followed from autoimmune disease history or systemic immunosuppression. The CDR3 covers 15 residues. Germline CDR1 is SGHRS and CDR2 is YFSETQ. Trimming removed 5 bases from V and 7 bases from J; junction bases left unmatched: 12. TCRdb's table, derived via immunoSEQ multiplex PCR, lists solely in-frame clones and lacks some. The table has about 100,000 clones, about 90% seen once; the top ten hold just under 0.8%. This sequence originates from an adult with an advanced solid tumor such as melanoma, head and neck, liver or kidney cancer. The V call is TRBV5-1, the J call TRBJ2-5; 9 nucleotides line up with TRBD2. The sample in question was CD4+ or CD8+ T cells sorted from blood, obtained in a trial of the OX40 agonist ivuxolimab. CDR3 sequence reads: CASRATGLAGATQYF. The DNA for the CDR3 is TGCGCCAGCAGAGCAACGGGACTAGCAGGCGCGACCCAGTACTTC.